Listed below are T cell receptor beta chains from one sample, sequenced in a study of blood T cell repertoires in COVID-19. Sequencing was performed with immunoSEQ multiplex PCR; in TCRdb, only in-frame clones are kept and a portion is missing. The profile shows 160,000 or so clones, about 90% of them singletons. The sample comprised PBMCs or T cells enriched from blood (not recorded which). The receptors were gathered from a human donor with acute COVID-19. The donor label of this sample is uncertain. Both conserved end residues are part of each CDR3. The D gene is left open where the match is weak. A clone size is listed for some rows: how often the clone was seen (once, few, many), or a class if it is expanded.

j_call v_call d_call clone_size cdr3_nt cdr3_aa
TRBJ1-2 TRBV29-1 NA NA TGCAGCGTTGAAGAGTGGGGGGGCGATGGCTACACCTTC CSVEEWGGDGYTF
TRBJ2-3 TRBV28 NA NA TGTGCCAGCAGCCCAGACACCTCTAGCACAGATACGCAGTATTTT CASSPDTSSTDTQYF
TRBJ2-5 TRBV30 NA NA TGTGCCCGACGCCCGAAAGGGAGAGAGACCCAGTACTTC CARRPKGRETQYF
TRBJ2-3 TRBV12-5 TRBD1 NA TGTGCTAGTGGTCCTCCGTCGACAGGGAAAGGAGATACGCAGTATTTT CASGPPSTGKGDTQYF
TRBJ2-1 TRBV7-2 TRBD2 NA TGTGCCAGCAGCTTAGGTCTAGCGGGGGGGAATGAGCAGTTCTTC CASSLGLAGGNEQFF
TRBJ2-2 TRBV18 TRBD1 NA TGTGCCAGCTCGCCACAGGGGAACGGGGAGCTGTTTTTT CASSPQGNGELFF
TRBJ2-1 TRBV7-2 TRBD2 NA TGTGCCAGCAGCTTAGGGGGGGGGACTAGCAGTGAGCAGTTCTTC CASSLGGGTSSEQFF
TRBJ1-6 TRBV9 TRBD1 NA TGTGCCAGCAGCGTAGAGGACAGGGAATCACCCCTCCACTTT CASSVEDRESPLHF
TRBJ2-7 TRBV5-1 TRBD1 NA TGCGCCAGCAGCCTGACAGGGGGCACCTACGAGCAGTACTTC CASSLTGGTYEQYF
TRBJ2-7 TRBV7-8 TRBD1 once TGTGCCAGCAGCCCTATTCGGGACAGATCCTACGAGCAGTACTTC CASSPIRDRSYEQYF
TRBJ2-1 TRBV7-3 NA NA TGTGCCAGCAGCTCCGGGGTGGACAGCCCCGGGGATGAGCAGTTCTTC CASSSGVDSPGDEQFF
TRBJ2-3 TRBV24-1 NA NA TGTGCCACCAGTGATTTGTCGCAGGGCACAGATACGCAGTATTTT CATSDLSQGTDTQYF
TRBJ1-2 TRBV12-3/TRBV12-4 TRBD1 NA TGTGCCAGCAGTTCCGGACAGGCACTCGGCTACACCTTC CASSSGQALGYTF
TRBJ2-1 TRBV7-3 TRBD1 NA TGTGCCAGCAGCGGACAGGGGGCAGCTGAGCAGTTCTTC CASSGQGAAEQFF